This T cell receptor (beta chain) was documented in a study of blood T cell repertoires in COVID-19. Turning to the study itself: Samples came from the United States, Italy and Spain, spanning acute and convalescent COVID-19. T cells, B-cell-depleted T cells, or PBMCs supplied cDNA or gDNA.

Germline V lookup: CDR1 DFQATT, CDR2 SNEGSKA (reference sequence). CDR3 size: 11 residues. Between the trimmed V and J ends, which lost 5 bases and 4 bases, there was a span of 7 bases. As processed by the authors: From reference gene primer amplification, estimates of nucleated cell counts were derived. Clones were sequenced by immunoSEQ multiplex PCR, and TCRdb holds only the in-frame ones, with some missing. For V, J and clone size, that table is used; D and trimming come from the DNA. The table lists 300,000 to 400,000 clones, approximately 88% of them singletons, with 1.5% to 2% in the top ten. Enrolled during active infection, Seattle patients were then followed longitudinally.

The rearrangement uses TRBV20-1 and TRBJ2-3; D gene unclear. Sequencing input: peripheral blood. The sequence came from a young woman with COVID-19, enrolled during active disease. CDR3 region: CSAVHPDTQYF. In DNA form, the CDR3 reads TGCAGTGCTGTTCATCCAGATACGCAGTATTTT.